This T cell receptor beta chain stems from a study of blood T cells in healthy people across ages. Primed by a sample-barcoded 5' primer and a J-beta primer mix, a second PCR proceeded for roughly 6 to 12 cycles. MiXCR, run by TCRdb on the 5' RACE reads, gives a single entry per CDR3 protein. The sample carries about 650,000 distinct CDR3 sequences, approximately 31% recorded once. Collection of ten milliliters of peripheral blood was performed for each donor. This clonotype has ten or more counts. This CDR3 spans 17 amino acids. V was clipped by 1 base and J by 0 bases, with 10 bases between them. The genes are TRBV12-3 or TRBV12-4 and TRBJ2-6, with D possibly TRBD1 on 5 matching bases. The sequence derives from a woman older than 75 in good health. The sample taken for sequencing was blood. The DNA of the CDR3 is TGTGCCAGCAGTTTAGGTGACAGCACCTCTGGGGCCAACGTCCTGACTTTC. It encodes CASSLGDSTSGANVLTF.